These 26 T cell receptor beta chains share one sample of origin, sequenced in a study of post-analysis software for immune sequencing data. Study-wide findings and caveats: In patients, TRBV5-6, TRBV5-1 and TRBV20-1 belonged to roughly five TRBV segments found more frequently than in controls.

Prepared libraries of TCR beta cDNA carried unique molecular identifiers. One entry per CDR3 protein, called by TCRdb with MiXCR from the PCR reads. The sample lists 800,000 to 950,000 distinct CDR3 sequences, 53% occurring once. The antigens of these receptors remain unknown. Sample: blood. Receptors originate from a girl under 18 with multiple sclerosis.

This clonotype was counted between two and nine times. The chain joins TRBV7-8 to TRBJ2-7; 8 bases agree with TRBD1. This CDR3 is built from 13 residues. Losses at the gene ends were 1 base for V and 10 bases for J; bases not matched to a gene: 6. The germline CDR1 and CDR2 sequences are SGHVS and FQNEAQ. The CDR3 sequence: CASSLEQGGRQYF. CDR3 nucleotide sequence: TGTGCCAGCAGCTTAGAACAGGGGGGTCGACAGTACTTC.

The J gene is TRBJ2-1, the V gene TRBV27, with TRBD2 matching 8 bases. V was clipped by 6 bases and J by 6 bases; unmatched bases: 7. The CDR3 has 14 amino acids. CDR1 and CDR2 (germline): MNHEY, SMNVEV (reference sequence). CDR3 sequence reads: CASRPGGAGNEQFF. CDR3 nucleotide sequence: TGTGCCAGCAGACCCGGGGGGGCTGGCAATGAGCAGTTCTTC.

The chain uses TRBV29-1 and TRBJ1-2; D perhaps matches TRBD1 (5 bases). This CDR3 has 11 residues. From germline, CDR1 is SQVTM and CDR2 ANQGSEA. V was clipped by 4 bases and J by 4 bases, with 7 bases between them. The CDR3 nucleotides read TGCAGCGTTGGGGGGATCTATGGCTACACCTTC. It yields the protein CSVGGIYGYTF.

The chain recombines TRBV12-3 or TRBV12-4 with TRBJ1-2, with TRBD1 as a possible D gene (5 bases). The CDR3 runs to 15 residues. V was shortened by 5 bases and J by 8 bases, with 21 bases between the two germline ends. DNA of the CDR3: TGTGCCAGCAGTCAAGACGAAATGGGACCGGAGGGCTACACCTTC. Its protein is CASSQDEMGPEGYTF.

CDR3 protein: CSARDLAGWYEQYF. CDR3 sequence (DNA): TGCAGTGCTAGAGATCTAGCAGGGTGGTACGAGCAGTACTTC. The rearrangement links TRBV20-1 to TRBJ2-4; D tentatively fits TRBD1 or TRBD2 (5 bases each). The tail of the sequence fits TRBJ2-7 better, so the J call may be wrong. The CDR3 contains 14 residues. Germline V gives CDR1 DFQATT, CDR2 SNEGSKA (reference sequence).

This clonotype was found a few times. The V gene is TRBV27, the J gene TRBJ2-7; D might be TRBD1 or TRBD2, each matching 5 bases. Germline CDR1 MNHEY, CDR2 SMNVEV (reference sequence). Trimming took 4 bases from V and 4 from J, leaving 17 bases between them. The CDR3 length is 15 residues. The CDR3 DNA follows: TGTGCCAGCAGTTACACCTGGAGAGGGGAGTACGAGCAGTACTTC. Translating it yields CASSYTWRGEYEQYF.

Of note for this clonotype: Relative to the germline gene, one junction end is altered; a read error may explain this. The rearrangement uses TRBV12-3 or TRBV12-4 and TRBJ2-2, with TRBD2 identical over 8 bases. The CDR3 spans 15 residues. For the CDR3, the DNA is TGTGCCAGCAGTTTCGGGGGGGCCGGCACCAGGGAGCTGTTTTTT. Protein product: CASSFGGAGTRELFF.

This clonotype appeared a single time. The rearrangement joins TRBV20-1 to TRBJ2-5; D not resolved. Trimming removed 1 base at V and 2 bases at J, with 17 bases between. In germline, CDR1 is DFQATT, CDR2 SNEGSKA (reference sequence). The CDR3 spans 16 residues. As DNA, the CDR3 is TGCAGTGCTAGAGGTCCGTCGGTGGGATCTCAAGAGACCCAGTACTTC. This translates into CSARGPSVGSQETQYF.

Written as DNA, the CDR3 is TGCAGTGCTAGAGGCGGGACTAGCGGGAGTCTAAATGAGCAGTTCTTC. Translated: CSARGGTSGSLNEQFF. V is TRBV20-1 and J is TRBJ2-1, with 14 positions matching TRBD2. The CDR3 sequence is 16 residues long. Looked up from germline, CDR1 is DFQATT and CDR2 is SNEGSKA (reference sequence). The junction had 6 bases not matched to a gene; V was cut back by 1 base and J by 7 bases.

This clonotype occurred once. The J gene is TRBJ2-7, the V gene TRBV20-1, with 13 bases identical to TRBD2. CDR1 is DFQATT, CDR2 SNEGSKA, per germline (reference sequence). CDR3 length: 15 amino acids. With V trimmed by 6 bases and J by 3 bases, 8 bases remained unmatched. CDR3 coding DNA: TGCAGTGCCTCCGGGACTAGCGGGAACTACTACGAGCAGTACTTC. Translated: CSASGTSGNYYEQYF.

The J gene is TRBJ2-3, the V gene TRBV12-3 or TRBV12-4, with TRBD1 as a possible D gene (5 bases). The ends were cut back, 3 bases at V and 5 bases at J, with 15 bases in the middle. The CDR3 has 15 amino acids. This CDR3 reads CASSFARVGIDTQYF. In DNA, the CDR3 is TGTGCCAGCAGTTTCGCCAGGGTCGGAATAGATACGCAGTATTTT.

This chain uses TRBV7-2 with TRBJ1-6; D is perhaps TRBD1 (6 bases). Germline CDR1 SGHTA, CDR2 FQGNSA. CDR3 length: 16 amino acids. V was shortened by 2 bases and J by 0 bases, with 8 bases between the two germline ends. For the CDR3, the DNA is TGTGCCAGCAGCTTAAGGGGGAGCTCCTATAATTCACCCCTCCACTTT. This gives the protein CASSLRGSSYNSPLHF.

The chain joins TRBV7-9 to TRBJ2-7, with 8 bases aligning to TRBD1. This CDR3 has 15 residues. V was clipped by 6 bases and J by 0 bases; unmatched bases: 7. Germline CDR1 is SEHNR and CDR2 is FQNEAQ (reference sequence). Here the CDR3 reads CASSLDRGGSYEQYF. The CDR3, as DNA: TGTGCCAGCAGTCTCGACAGGGGAGGCTCCTACGAGCAGTACTTC.

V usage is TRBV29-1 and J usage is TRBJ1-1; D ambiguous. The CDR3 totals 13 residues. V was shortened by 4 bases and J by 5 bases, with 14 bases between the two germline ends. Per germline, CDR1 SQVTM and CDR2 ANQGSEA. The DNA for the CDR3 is TGCAGCGTTGTCAGGATGCTTACGACTGAAGCTTTCTTT. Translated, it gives CSVVRMLTTEAFF.

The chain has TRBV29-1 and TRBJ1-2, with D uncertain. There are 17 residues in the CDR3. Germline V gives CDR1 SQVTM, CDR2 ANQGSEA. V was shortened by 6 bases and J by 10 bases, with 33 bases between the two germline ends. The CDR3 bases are TGCAGCGTGGGAATTAGACTGTCGGTAATCGGTCCATCCCCCTACACCTTC. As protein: CSVGIRLSVIGPSPYTF.

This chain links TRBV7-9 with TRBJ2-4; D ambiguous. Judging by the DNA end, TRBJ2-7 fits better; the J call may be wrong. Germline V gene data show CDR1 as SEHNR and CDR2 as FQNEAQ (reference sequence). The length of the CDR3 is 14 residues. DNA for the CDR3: TGTGCCAGCAGCCCCCCGCGGCAATCCCACGAGCAGTACTTC. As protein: CASSPPRQSHEQYF.

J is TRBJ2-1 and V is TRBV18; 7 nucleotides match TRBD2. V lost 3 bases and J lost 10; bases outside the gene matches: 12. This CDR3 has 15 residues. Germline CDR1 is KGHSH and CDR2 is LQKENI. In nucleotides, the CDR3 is TGTGCCAGCTCACCTGCATCAGCGGGGAAGGGCGAGCAGTTCTTC. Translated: CASSPASAGKGEQFF.

Here the CDR3 DNA reads TGTGCCAGCAGTTCCATAGGGACTAGAACGAATGAGCAGTTCTTC. It yields the protein CASSSIGTRTNEQFF. This chain joins TRBV6-5 and TRBJ2-1, with 8 bases matching TRBD2. The CDR3 is made up of 15 amino acids. Germline-derived CDR1 and CDR2 are MNHEY and SVGAGI. After removal of 4 bases from V and 7 bases from J, the junction contained 9 bases not matched to a gene.

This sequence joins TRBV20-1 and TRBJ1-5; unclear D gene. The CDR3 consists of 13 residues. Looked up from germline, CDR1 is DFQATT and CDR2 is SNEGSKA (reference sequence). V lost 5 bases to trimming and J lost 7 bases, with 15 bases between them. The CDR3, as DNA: TGCAGTGCTGCTAAGGGCCCTCGCCAGCCCCAGCATTTT. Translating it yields CSAAKGPRQPQHF.

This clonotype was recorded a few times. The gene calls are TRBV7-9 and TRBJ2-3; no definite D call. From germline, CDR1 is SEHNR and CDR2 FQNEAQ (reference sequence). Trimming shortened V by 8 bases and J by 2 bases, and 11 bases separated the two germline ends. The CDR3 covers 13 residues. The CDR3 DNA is TGTGCCAGCCGCCGGTGGGACACAGATACGCAGTATTTT. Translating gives CASRRWDTDTQYF.

Here the CDR3 DNA reads TGTGCCAGCAGTTACGCCCCAGGGAGCTCCTACGAGCAGTACTTC. Translation gives CASSYAPGSSYEQYF. V and J are TRBV6-6 and TRBJ2-7; the D gene could be TRBD1 or TRBD2 (5 bases each). The germline CDR1 and CDR2 sequences are MNHNY and SVGAGI (reference sequence). V lost 2 bases and J 0 bases, leaving 11 bases between the germline ends. This CDR3 is 15 amino acids long.

The CDR3 nucleotides read TGCAGTGCTAGAGCCCTTTCTAGCGGGAGCACAGATACGCAGTATTTT. Its translation is CSARALSSGSTDTQYF. This chain links TRBV20-1 with TRBJ2-3; 8 positions agree with TRBD2. V lost 1 base and J lost 0; bases outside the gene matches: 6. The germline V gene encodes CDR1 DFQATT and CDR2 SNEGSKA (reference sequence). This CDR3 region has 16 residues.

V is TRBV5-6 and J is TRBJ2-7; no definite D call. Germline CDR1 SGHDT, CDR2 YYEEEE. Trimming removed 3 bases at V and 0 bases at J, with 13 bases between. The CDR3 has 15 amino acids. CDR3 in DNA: TGTGCCAGCAGCTCTACCTTTTCTAGCTCCTACGAGCAGTACTTC. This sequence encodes CASSSTFSSSYEQYF.

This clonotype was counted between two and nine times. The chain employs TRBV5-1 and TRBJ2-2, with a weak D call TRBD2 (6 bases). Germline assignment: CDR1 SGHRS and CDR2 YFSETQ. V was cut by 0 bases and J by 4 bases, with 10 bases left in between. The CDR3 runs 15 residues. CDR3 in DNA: TGCGCCAGCAGCTTGGAGCGGGCTGGCACCGGGGAGCTGTTTTTT. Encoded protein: CASSLERAGTGELFF.

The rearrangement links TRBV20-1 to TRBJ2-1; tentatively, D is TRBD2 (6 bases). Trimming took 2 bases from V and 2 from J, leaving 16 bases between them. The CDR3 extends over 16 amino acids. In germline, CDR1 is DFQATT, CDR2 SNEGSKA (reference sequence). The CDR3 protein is CSARNIASGPYNEQFF. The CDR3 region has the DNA TGCAGTGCTAGAAACATTGCAAGCGGGCCCTACAATGAGCAGTTCTTC.

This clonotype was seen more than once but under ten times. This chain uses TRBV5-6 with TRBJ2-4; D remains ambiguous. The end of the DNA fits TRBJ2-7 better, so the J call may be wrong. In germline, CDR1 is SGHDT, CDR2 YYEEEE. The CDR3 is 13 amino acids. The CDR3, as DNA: TGTGCCAGCAGCTCTACGTTTGGGGACGAGCAGTACTTC. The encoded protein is CASSSTFGDEQYF.